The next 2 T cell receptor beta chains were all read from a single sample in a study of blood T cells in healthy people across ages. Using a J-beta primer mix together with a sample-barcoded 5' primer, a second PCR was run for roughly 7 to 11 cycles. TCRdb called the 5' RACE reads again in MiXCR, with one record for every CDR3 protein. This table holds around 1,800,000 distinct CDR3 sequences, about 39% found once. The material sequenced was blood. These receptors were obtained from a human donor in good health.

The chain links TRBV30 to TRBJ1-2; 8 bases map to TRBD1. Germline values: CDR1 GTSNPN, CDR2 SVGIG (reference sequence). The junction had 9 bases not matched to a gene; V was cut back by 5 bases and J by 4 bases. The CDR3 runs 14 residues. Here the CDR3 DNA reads TGTGCCTGGCGACCAGGGGGCAGGGGCTATGGCTACACCTTC. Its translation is CAWRPGGRGYGYTF.

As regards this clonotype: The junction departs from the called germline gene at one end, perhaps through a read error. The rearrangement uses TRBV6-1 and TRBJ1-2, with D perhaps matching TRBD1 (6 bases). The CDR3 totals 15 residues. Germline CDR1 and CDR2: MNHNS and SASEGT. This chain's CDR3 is CASSTRQVSNYGCTF. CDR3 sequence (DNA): TGTGCCAGCAGTACCCGACAGGTATCTAACTATGGCTGCACCTTC.